The clone carrying this T cell receptor beta chain has a count of ten or more. Its target is unknown. Each CDR3 protein gets one entry after TCRdb re-called the 5' RACE reads with MiXCR. The sample yields 250,000 to 400,000 distinct CDR3 sequences, 3.5% to 4.5% seen once. This record comes from a study of T cells after yellow fever vaccination. Study details: Low-cell-number fractions were prepared with SMART-Seq v4 Ultra Low Input.

Trimming left V 0 bases short and J 15 bases short, with 20 bases between. The CDR3 totals 15 residues. CDR1 is LGHNA and CDR2 is YSLEER in the germline V gene. Study-wide results and caveats: Overall, a small share of clonotypes was seen in both CD4 and CD8 compartments. Among primary-vaccination clones, most reappeared after the booster, at around 97% for CD4 and more than 75% for CD8.

This TCR derives from a young man who received the YFV17D yellow fever vaccine. The chain carries TRBV4-3 and TRBJ1-4, with D tentatively TRBD1 (5 bases). The sample was PBMCs, taken 15 days after the yellow fever booster vaccination. CDR3 DNA sequence: TGCGCCAGCAGCCAAGATCTCGGTCAGGGACTGGTGTTGTTTTTT. It codes for CASSQDLGQGLVLFF.